These 22 T cell receptor beta chains originate from one sample sequenced in a study of blood T cell repertoires in COVID-19. TCRdb's table, derived via immunoSEQ multiplex PCR, lists solely in-frame clones and lacks some. The repertoire includes almost 300,000 clones, around 84% of them detected once, and 1% to 1.5% sits in the top ten. Sequenced: peripheral blood. The receptors originated from a man aged 65 to 85 with acute or convalescent COVID-19.

The rearrangement uses TRBV18 and TRBJ1-2; 7 bases are a match to TRBD1. V trimming: 3 bases; J trimming: 7 bases; junction bases outside the gene matches: 14. This CDR3 contains 16 residues. The V gene's germline CDR1 is KGHSH and CDR2 LQKENI. The CDR3 loop is CASSPILDRESVGYTF. CDR3 in DNA: TGTGCCAGCTCACCCATCCTAGACAGGGAGTCGGTTGGCTACACCTTC.

This chain connects TRBV4-3 to TRBJ1-1, with D perhaps matching TRBD1 (6 bases). Trimming stripped 5 bases from V and 10 bases from J, with 14 bases between. The CDR3 spans 12 residues. Germline V gene lookup returns CDR1 LGHNA and CDR2 YSLEER. Here the CDR3 reads CASSAQGGAAFF. CDR3 coding DNA: TGCGCCAGCAGCGCACAAGGGGGGGCAGCTTTCTTT.

The chain joins TRBV29-1 to TRBJ1-1; D call uncertain. This CDR3 is built from 12 residues. Trimming cost V 6 bases and J 0 bases, with 8 bases left between them. In germline, CDR1 is SQVTM, CDR2 ANQGSEA. The CDR3 loop reads CSVEVMNTEAFF. The CDR3 bases are TGCAGCGTGGAGGTCATGAACACTGAAGCTTTCTTT.

The chain uses TRBV5-1 and TRBJ1-6; TRBD1 agrees at 10 bases. The CDR3 sequence is 16 residues long. Germline V CDR1 and CDR2: SGHRS, YFSETQ. J lost 6 bases, V lost 3 bases, and 6 bases had no gene match. CDR3 nucleotides: TGCGCCAGCAGCTGGACAGGGGGAATAAGTAATTCACCCCTCCACTTT. Protein product: CASSWTGGISNSPLHF.

The chain has TRBV24-1 and TRBJ1-4; possibly TRBD1 for D (6 bases). Germline CDR1 KGHDR, CDR2 SFDVKD. The V and J ends lost 2 bases and 8 bases respectively, with 14 bases between them. The CDR3 has 15 amino acids. The CDR3 is CATSDSQGSGEKLFF. The DNA of the CDR3 is TGTGCCACCAGTGATTCCCAGGGGAGTGGAGAAAAACTGTTTTTT.

This clone was seen only once. The V gene is TRBV19, the J gene TRBJ1-2; a possible D gene is TRBD1 (5 bases). The CDR3 covers 18 residues. Germline V gives CDR1 LNHDA, CDR2 SQIVND (reference sequence). Between the trimmed V and J ends, which lost 3 bases and 2 bases, there was a span of 22 bases. The CDR3 is CASSMAGQGYPGNYGYTF. The CDR3, as DNA: TGTGCCAGTAGTATGGCAGGGCAGGGCTACCCTGGAAACTATGGCTACACCTTC.

The CDR3: CARSFREYF. The CDR3 nucleotides read TGTGCCAGGTCGTTTCGGGAATACTTC. The chain uses TRBV24-1 and TRBJ2-5; maybe TRBD2 (5 bases). Trimming removed 11 bases at V and 14 bases at J, with 14 bases between. This CDR3 is built from 9 residues. Germline lookup yields CDR1 KGHDR and CDR2 SFDVKD.

The rearrangement joins TRBV5-1 to TRBJ2-3, with unresolved D. From germline, CDR1 is SGHRS and CDR2 YFSETQ. The CDR3 extends over 12 amino acids. V lost 2 bases to trimming and J lost 2 bases, with 3 bases between them. The CDR3 DNA is TGCGCCAGCAGCTTTCTCACAGATACGCAGTATTTT. It encodes CASSFLTDTQYF.

This clone was seen once. The chain carries TRBV11-3 and TRBJ2-3; perhaps TRBD1 as D (5 bases). Germline V gene data show CDR1 as SGHNT and CDR2 as YENEEA. The CDR3 extends over 14 amino acids. V lost 1 base, J lost 4 bases, and 9 bases lay in between. The CDR3 DNA reads TGTGCCAGCAGCTTAGGGGGCCGGGCAGATACGCAGTATTTT. This gives the protein CASSLGGRADTQYF.

The rearrangement joins TRBV7-9 to TRBJ2-3; TRBD2 is a possible D gene (6 bases). The germline V gene has CDR1 SEHNR and CDR2 FQNEAQ (reference sequence). Trimming removed 1 base from V and 8 bases from J, with 16 bases in between. The CDR3 loop spans 15 amino acids. CDR3 sequence: CASSLDRQEGGTQYF. The CDR3 DNA reads TGTGCCAGCAGCTTAGATCGGCAGGAGGGCGGTACGCAGTATTTT.

This clone has more than one count but fewer than ten. In the same sample, other DNA sequences code for this CDR3. The genes are TRBV30 and TRBJ1-6; 7 positions match TRBD1. The V gene's germline CDR1 is GTSNPN and CDR2 SVGIG (reference sequence). V lost 1 base to trimming and J lost 7 bases; unmatched junction nucleotides: 1. The CDR3 loop spans 13 amino acids. CDR3 loop: CAWSGQGNSPLHF. In DNA, the CDR3 is TGTGCCTGGAGTGGACAGGGAAATTCACCCCTCCACTTT.

Note on this clone: The same CDR3 arises from other DNA sequences in this sample as well. The chain is built from TRBV6-5 and TRBJ1-2; D gene uncertain. The CDR3 totals 15 residues. Germline V gene sequence: CDR1 MNHEY, CDR2 SVGAGI. V was cut by 2 bases and J by 2 bases, with 12 bases left in between. The CDR3 nucleotides read TGTGCCAGCAGTTACGGTCTGGGCGGGAACTATGGCTACACCTTC. Residues: CASSYGLGGNYGYTF.

The chain recombines TRBV27 with TRBJ2-6, with D possibly matching TRBD1 (5 bases). The CDR3 has 14 residues. Germline V gene lookup returns CDR1 MNHEY and CDR2 SMNVEV (reference sequence). V was pared by 6 bases and J by 4 bases, with 10 bases between. Here the CDR3 reads CASSPRQGANVLTF. CDR3 sequence (DNA): TGTGCCAGCAGCCCAAGACAGGGGGCCAACGTCCTGACTTTC.

DNA for the CDR3: TGTGCCAGTAGAGACCAGGGGAGCACTGAAGCTTTCTTT. It yields the protein CASRDQGSTEAFF. This chain connects TRBV2 to TRBJ1-1; a possible D gene is TRBD1 (6 bases). The germline V and J ends were trimmed by 9 bases and 4 bases, with 15 bases remaining between them. The length of the CDR3 is 13 residues. CDR1 is SNHLY and CDR2 is FYNNEI in the germline V gene.

The CDR3 here is CASSLGLARPQETQYF. CDR3 nucleotides: TGTGCCAGCAGCTTAGGACTAGCGAGACCTCAAGAGACCCAGTACTTC. J is TRBJ2-5 and V is TRBV11-2; the match to TRBD2 covers 8 bases. Germline CDR1 is SGHAT and CDR2 is FQNNGV. The CDR3 is made up of 16 amino acids. The junction had 6 bases not matched to a gene; V was cut back by 1 base and J by 2 bases. The variable domain in full, completed from reference TRBV11-2 and TRBJ2-5, reads EAGVAQSPRYKIIEKRQSVAFWCNPISGHATLYWYQQILGQGPKLLIQFQNNGVVDDSQLPKDRFSAERLKGVDSTLKIQPAKLEDSAVYLCASSLGLARPQETQYFGPGTRLLVL.

V usage is TRBV28 and J usage is TRBJ1-5; D gene ambiguous. There are 14 residues in the CDR3. The V end was cut by 2 bases, the J end by 6 bases, with 11 bases between. From germline, CDR1 is MDHEN and CDR2 SYDVKM. In nucleotides, the CDR3 is TGTGCCAGCAGTTTAATCTCCGGGAGTCAGCCCCAGCATTTT. The encoded protein is CASSLISGSQPQHF.

The chain uses TRBV6-5 and TRBJ1-2; D may be TRBD1 (6 bases). The CDR3 totals 12 residues. Trimming stripped 4 bases from V and 8 bases from J, with 11 bases between. Germline CDR1 is MNHEY and CDR2 is SVGAGI. In DNA, the CDR3 is TGTGCCAGCAGTTCGAACAGGGAGGGCTACACCTTC. This sequence encodes CASSSNREGYTF.

The rearrangement uses TRBV6-6 and TRBJ2-4, with D possibly being TRBD1 (5 bases). The V end was cut by 6 bases, the J end by 6 bases, with 18 bases between. This CDR3 has 15 residues. Looked up from germline, CDR1 is MNHNY and CDR2 is SVGAGI (reference sequence). The CDR3 sequence is CASRTDQGGVNIQYF. CDR3 coding DNA: TGTGCCAGCAGAACGGACCAGGGTGGAGTAAACATTCAGTACTTC.

This clone is a singleton in its sample. The rearrangement uses TRBV5-4 and TRBJ2-2; tentative D call: TRBD2 (5 bases). V shed 4 bases and J shed 5 bases, with 12 bases lying between them. Germline-derived CDR1 and CDR2 are SGHNT and YYREEE (reference sequence). This CDR3 region has 14 residues. The CDR3 DNA reads as TGTGCCAGCAGCCCCACTAGGATTACCGGGGAGCTGTTTTTT. Residues: CASSPTRITGELFF.

The V and J genes are TRBV2 and TRBJ1-6; D is uncertain. CDR3 length: 15 residues. Trimming cost V 4 bases and J 5 bases, with 12 bases left between them. The germline V gene has CDR1 SNHLY and CDR2 FYNNEI. The CDR3 DNA follows: TGTGCCAGCAGTGTTCCCTACGGTGATAATTCACCCCTCCACTTT. Protein product: CASSVPYGDNSPLHF.

The gene calls are TRBV25-1 and TRBJ1-1, with a possible D match to TRBD1 (5 bases). The germline gives CDR1 MGHDK, CDR2 SYGVNS. This CDR3 comprises 15 residues. V was trimmed by 0 bases and J by 0 bases, leaving 8 bases between them. In DNA form, the CDR3 reads TGTGCCAGCAGTGAATACCAGGGCCTGAACACTGAAGCTTTCTTT. It translates to CASSEYQGLNTEAFF.

J is TRBJ1-2 and V is TRBV11-2, with D tentatively TRBD1 (5 bases). Trimming took 5 bases from V and 2 from J, leaving 18 bases between them. Germline-derived CDR1 and CDR2 are SGHAT and FQNNGV. The CDR3 spans 16 residues. The CDR3 DNA reads TGTGCCAGCAGCCCCACTTTGCAGGGACTAAACTATGGCTACACCTTC. Its protein is CASSPTLQGLNYGYTF.